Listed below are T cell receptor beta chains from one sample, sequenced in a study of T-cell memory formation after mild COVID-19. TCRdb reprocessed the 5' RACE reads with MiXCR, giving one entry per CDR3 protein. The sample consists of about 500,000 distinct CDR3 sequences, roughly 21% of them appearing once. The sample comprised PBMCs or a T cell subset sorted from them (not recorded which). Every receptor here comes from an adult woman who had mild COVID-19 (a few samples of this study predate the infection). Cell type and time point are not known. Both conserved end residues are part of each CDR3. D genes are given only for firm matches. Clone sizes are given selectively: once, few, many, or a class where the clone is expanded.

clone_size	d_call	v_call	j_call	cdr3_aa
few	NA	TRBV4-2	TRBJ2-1	CASSQVLAVSSYNEQFF
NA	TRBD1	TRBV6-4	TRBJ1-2	CASSDSNRGDNYGYTF
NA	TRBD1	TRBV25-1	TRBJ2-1	CASSEVGQGRNEQFF
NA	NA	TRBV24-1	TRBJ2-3	CATRSGVEGLQYF
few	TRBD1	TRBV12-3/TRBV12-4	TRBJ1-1	CASSLQGVISEAFF
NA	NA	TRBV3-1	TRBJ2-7	CASSQEGKQYF
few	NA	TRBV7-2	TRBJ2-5	CASSLALGETQYF
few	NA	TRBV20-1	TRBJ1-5	CSASWGGGQPQHF
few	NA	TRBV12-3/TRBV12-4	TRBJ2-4	CASSPGRKNIQYF
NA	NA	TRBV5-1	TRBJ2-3	CASSLDGLDTQYF
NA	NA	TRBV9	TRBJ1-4	CASSSGVNEKLFF
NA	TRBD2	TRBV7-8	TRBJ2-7	CASSLLTSELSSYEQYF
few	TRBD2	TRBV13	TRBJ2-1	CASSPAGGVPGEQFF
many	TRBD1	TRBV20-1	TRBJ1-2	CSARDPGQGHGYTF
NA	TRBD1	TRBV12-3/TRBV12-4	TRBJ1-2	CASSFSRGHDGYTF
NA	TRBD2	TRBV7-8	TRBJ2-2	CASSLETSGIDTGELFF
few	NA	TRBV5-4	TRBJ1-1	CASSLHTEAFF
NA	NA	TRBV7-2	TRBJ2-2	CASSSELLNTGELFF
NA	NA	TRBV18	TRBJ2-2	CASSPPGLSNTGELFF
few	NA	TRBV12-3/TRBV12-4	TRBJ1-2	CASSLASRGLRRGNYGYTF
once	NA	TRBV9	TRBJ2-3	CASSPLQGHDTQYF
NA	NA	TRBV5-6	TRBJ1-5	CASSLDSRNIRKSASQHF
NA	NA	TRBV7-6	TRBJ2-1	CASSSPLVGANEQFF
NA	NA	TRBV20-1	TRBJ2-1	CSARLAYEQFF
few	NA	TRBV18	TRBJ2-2	CASSPETYPNTGELFF
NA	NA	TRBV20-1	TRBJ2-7	CSARDRHREQYF
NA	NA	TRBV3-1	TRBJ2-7	CASSPASDFSYEQYF
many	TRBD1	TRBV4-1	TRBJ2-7	CASSQEGQGSHEQYF
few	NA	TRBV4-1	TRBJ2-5	CASSPVSGQETQYF
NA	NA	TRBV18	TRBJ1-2	CASSPFSGGYTF
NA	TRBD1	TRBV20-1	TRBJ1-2	CSARGQGQDYGYTF
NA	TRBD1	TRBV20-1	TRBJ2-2	CSARDMAGQGANTGELFF
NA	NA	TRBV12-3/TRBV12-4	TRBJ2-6	CASGMMGNSGANVLTF
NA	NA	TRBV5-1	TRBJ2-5	CASSLEGWGETQYF
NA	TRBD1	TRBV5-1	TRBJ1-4	CASSALQGGKLFF
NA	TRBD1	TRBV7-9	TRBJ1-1	CASSIGQANTEAFF
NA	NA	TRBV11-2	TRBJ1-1	CASSRPGWTEAFF
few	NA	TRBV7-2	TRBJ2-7	CASSRYRYEQYF
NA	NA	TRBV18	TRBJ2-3	CASSPPAEVRGQYF
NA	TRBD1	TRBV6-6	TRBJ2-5	CASSYGRAGGETQYF
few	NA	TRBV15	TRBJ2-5	CATSSPPGAPRGKETQYF
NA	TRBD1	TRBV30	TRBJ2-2	CAWRGGQGTNTGELFF
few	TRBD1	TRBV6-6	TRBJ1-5	CASSYGSIGTVLVADQPQHF
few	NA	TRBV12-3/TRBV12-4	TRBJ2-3	CASSFSRGLDTQYF
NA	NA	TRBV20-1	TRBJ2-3	CSAREWGSRADTQYF
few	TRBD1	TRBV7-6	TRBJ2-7	CASSLVQGDEQYF
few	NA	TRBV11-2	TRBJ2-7	CASSHLPTLRSYEQYF
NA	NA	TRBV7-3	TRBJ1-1	CASSLKHRAVNTEAFF
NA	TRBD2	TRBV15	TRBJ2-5	CATSREGGRQETQYF
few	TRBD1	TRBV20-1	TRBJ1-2	CSPSFQGAGYTF